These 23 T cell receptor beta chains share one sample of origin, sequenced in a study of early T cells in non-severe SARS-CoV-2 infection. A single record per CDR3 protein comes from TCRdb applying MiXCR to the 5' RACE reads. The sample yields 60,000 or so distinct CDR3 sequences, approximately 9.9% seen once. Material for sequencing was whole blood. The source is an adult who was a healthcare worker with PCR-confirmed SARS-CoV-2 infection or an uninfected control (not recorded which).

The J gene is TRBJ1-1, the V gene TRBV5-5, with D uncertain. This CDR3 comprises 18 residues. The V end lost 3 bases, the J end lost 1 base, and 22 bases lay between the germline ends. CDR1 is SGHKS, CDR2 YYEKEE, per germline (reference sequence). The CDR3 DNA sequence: TGTGCCAGCAGCTCTGCCCTGATAAGGGCAGGATCGAACACTGAAGCTTTCTTT. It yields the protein CASSSALIRAGSNTEAFF.

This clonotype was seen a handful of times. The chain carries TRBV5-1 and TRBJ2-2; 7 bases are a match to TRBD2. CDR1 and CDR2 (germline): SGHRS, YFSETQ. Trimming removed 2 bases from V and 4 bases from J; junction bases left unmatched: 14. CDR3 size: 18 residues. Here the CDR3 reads CASSFRDYRVSGTGELFF. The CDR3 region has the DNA TGCGCCAGCAGCTTCCGGGACTATCGGGTATCGGGCACCGGGGAGCTGTTTTTT.

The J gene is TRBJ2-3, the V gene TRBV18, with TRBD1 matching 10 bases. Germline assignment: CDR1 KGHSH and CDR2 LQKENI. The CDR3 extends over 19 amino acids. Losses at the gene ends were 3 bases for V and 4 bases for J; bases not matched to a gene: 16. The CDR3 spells CASSPKVPGQGNRADTQYF. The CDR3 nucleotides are TGTGCCAGCTCACCTAAGGTCCCGGGACAGGGGAACCGGGCAGATACGCAGTATTTT.

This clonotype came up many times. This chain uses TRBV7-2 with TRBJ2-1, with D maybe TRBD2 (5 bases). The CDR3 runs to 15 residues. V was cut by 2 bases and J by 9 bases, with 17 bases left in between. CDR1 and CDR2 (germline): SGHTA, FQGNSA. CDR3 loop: CASSLFRTSYAEQFF. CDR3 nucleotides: TGTGCCAGCAGCTTATTCCGGACTTCCTATGCTGAGCAGTTCTTC.

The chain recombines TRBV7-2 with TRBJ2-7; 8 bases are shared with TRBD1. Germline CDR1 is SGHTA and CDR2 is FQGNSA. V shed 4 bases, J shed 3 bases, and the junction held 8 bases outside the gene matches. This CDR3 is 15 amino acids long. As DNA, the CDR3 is TGTGCCAGCAGCTACGCAGGGGGCAGTAACTACGAGCAGTACTTC. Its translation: CASSYAGGSNYEQYF.

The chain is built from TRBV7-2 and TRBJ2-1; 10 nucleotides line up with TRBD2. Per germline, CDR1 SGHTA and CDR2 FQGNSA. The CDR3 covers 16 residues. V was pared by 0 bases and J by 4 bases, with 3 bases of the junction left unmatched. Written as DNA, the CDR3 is TGTGCCAGCAGCTTAGCTTCTAGCGGGGGATACAATGAGCAGTTCTTC. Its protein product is CASSLASSGGYNEQFF.

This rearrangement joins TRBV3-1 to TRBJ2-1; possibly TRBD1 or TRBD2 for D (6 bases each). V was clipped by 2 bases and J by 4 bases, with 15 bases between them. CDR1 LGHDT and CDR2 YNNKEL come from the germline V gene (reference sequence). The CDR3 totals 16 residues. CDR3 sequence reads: CASSQMSGAIYNEQFF. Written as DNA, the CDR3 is TGTGCCAGCAGCCAAATGTCGGGGGCCATTTACAATGAGCAGTTCTTC.

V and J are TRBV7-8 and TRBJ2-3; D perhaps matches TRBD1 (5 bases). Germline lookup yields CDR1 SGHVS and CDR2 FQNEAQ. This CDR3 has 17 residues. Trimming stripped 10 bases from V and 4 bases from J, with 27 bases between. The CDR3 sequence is CATRKGMRSLGPDTQYF. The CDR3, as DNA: TGTGCCACCCGCAAGGGTATGAGAAGCCTGGGGCCAGATACGCAGTATTTT.

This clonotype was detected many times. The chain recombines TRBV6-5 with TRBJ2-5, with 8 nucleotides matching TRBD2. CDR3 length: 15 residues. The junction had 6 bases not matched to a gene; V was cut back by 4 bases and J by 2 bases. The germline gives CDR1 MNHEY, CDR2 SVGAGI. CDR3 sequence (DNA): TGTGCCAGCAGTTCGCGGGGGGCAGGGCAAGAGACCCAGTACTTC. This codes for CASSSRGAGQETQYF.

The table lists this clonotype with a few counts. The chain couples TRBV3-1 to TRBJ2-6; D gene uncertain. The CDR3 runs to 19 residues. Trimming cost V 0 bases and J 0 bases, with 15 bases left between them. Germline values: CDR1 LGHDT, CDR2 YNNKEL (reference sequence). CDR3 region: CASSQESHGRISGANVLTF. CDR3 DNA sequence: TGTGCCAGCAGCCAAGAATCCCACGGACGCATCTCTGGGGCCAACGTCCTGACTTTC. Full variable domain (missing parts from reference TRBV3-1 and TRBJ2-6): DTAVSQTPKYLVTQMGNDKSIKCEQNLGHDTMYWYKQDSKKFLKIMFSYNNKELIINETVPNRFSPKSPDKAHLNLHINSLELGDSAVYFCASSQESHGRISGANVLTFGAGSRLTVL.

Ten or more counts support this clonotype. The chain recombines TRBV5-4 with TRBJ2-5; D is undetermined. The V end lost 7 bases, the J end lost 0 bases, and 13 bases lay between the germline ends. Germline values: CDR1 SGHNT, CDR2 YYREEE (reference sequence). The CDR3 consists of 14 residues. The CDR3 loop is CASHRALHQETQYF. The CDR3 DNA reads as TGTGCCAGCCACCGGGCCCTACACCAAGAGACCCAGTACTTC.

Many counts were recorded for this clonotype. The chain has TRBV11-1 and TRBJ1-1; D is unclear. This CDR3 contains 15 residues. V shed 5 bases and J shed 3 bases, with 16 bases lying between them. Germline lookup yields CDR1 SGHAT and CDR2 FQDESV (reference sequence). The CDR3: CASSTRLEGDTEAFF. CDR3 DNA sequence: TGTGCCAGCAGCACCAGACTAGAGGGAGACACTGAAGCTTTCTTT.

CDR3 loop: CASSSGLAGTIAQYF. CDR3 nucleotide sequence: TGTGCCAGCAGCTCTGGACTAGCGGGTACGATTGCCCAGTACTTC. The rearrangement uses TRBV11-2 and TRBJ2-5; TRBD2 matches 11 bases. This CDR3 region has 15 residues. The germline V gene encodes CDR1 SGHAT and CDR2 FQNNGV. Trimming took 4 bases from V and 9 from J; bases not matched to a gene: 10.

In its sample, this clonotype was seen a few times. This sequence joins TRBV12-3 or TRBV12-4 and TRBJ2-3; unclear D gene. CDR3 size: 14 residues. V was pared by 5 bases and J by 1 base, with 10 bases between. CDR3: CASSPDPGTDTQYF. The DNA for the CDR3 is TGTGCCAGCAGTCCGGACCCTGGCACAGATACGCAGTATTTT.

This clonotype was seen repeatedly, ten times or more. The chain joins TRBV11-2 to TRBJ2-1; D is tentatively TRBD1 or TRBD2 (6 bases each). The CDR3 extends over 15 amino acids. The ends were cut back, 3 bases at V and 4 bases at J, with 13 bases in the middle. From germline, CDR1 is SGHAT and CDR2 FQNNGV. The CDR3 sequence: CASSFSPGAYNEQFF. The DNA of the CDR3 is TGTGCCAGCAGCTTTTCCCCGGGGGCTTACAATGAGCAGTTCTTC.

The CDR3: CASSTMGPHTEAFF. The CDR3 DNA is TGCGCCAGCAGCACTATGGGGCCCCACACTGAAGCTTTCTTT. The chain couples TRBV5-1 to TRBJ1-1, with D maybe TRBD1 (5 bases). CDR1 SGHRS and CDR2 YFSETQ come from the germline V gene. The CDR3 sequence is 14 residues long. V was shortened by 4 bases and J by 3 bases, with 13 bases between the two germline ends.

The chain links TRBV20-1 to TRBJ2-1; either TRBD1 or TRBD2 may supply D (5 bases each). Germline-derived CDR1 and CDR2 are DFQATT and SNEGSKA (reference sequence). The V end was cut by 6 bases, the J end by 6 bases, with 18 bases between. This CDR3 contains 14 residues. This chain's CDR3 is CSAYDSARANEQFF. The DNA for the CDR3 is TGCAGTGCCTACGACAGCGCGCGGGCCAATGAGCAGTTCTTC.

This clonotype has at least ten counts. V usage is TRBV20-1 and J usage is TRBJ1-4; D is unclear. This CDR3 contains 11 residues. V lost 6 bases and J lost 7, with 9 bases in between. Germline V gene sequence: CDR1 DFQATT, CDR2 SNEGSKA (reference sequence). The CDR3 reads CSADHREKLFF. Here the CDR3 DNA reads TGCAGTGCGGATCACCGTGAAAAACTGTTTTTT.

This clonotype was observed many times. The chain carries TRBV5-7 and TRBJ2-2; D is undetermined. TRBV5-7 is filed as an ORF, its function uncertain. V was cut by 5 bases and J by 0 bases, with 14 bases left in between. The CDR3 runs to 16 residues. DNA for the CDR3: TGTGCCAGCAGGCTTCCATGGTATGCGAACACCGGGGAGCTGTTTTTT. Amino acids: CASRLPWYANTGELFF.

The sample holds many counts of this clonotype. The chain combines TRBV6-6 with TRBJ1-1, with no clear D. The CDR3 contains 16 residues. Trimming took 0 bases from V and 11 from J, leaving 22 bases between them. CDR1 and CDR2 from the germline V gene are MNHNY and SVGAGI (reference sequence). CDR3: CASSYSVTAIPLGAFF. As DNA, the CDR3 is TGTGCCAGCAGTTACTCCGTCACAGCTATTCCTTTAGGCGCTTTCTTT.

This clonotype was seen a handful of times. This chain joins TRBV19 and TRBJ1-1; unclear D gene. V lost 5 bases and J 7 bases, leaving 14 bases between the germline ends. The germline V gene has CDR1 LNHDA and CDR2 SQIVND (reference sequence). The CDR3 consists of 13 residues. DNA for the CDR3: TGTGCCAGTAGTCCGCCCTGGGTAAATGAAGCTTTCTTT. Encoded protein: CASSPPWVNEAFF.

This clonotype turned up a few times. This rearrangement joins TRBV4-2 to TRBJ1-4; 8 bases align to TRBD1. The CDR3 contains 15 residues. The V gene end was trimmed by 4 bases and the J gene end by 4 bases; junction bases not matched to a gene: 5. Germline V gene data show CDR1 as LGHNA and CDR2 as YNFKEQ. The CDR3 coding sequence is TGTGCCAGCAGCCGTGGACAGGGTGGTAATGAAAAACTGTTTTTT. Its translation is CASSRGQGGNEKLFF.

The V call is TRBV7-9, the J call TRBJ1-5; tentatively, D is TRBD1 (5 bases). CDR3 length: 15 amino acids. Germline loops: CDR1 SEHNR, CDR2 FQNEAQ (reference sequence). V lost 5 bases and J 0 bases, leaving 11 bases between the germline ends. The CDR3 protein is CASSPLTASNQPQHF. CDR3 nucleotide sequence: TGTGCCAGCAGCCCCCTGACAGCTAGCAATCAGCCCCAGCATTTT.